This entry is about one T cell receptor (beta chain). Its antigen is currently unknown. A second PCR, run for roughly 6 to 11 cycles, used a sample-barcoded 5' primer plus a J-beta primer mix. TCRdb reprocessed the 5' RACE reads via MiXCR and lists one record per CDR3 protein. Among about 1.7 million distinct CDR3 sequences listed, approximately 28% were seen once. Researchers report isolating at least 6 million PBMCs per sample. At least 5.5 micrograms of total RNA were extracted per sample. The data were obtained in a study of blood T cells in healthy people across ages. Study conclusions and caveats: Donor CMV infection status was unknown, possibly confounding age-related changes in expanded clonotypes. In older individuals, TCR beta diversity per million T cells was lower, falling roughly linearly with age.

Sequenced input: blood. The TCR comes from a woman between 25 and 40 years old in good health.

The CDR3 DNA reads TGCGCCAGCAGCGGGACAGGGGCCTGCGAGCAGTACTTC. Protein: CASSGTGACEQYF. The chain combines TRBV10-2 with TRBJ2-7; 10 positions match TRBD1. The V segment lost 6 bases and the J segment 6 bases; nucleotides outside the gene matches: 5. CDR1 is WSHSY, CDR2 SAAADI, per germline. There are 13 residues in the CDR3.